These 18 T cell receptor beta chains originate from one sample sequenced in a study of blood T cells in healthy people across ages. A sample-barcoded 5' primer and a J-beta primer mix were used in a second PCR of roughly 7 to 12 cycles. One entry per CDR3 protein results from TCRdb running MiXCR on the 5' RACE reads. The sample lists under 800,000 distinct CDR3 sequences; under 25% were seen once. Sequenced material: blood. The receptors originated from a man between 65 and 85 years old in good health.

The sample holds a few counts of this clonotype. The rearrangement uses TRBV3-1 and TRBJ1-4; the D is unclear. The CDR3 is made up of 15 amino acids. Per the germline V gene, CDR1 is LGHDT and CDR2 is YNNKEL (reference sequence). V was trimmed by 2 bases and J by 8 bases, leaving 15 bases between them. CDR3 sequence: CASSQRVSGSEKLFF. CDR3 coding DNA: TGTGCCAGCAGCCAAAGAGTTTCGGGAAGCGAAAAACTGTTTTTT. The variable domain in full, completed from reference TRBV3-1 and TRBJ1-4, reads DTAVSQTPKYLVTQMGNDKSIKCEQNLGHDTMYWYKQDSKKFLKIMFSYNNKELIINETVPNRFSPKSPDKAHLNLHINSLELGDSAVYFCASSQRVSGSEKLFFGSGTQLSVL.

The V call is TRBV28, the J call TRBJ2-3, with D hard to call. CDR3 length: 13 residues. The V and J ends lost 4 bases and 2 bases respectively, with 7 bases between them. The germline V gene has CDR1 MDHEN and CDR2 SYDVKM. CDR3 in DNA: TGTGCCAGCAGTTGGAGACCCACAGATACGCAGTATTTT. Translated, it gives CASSWRPTDTQYF.

The V gene is TRBV7-2, the J gene TRBJ2-4; 8 positions agree with TRBD1. The ends lost 3 bases at V and 3 bases at J; junction bases unmatched: 7. This CDR3 comprises 16 residues. Germline assignment: CDR1 SGHTA and CDR2 FQGNSA. CDR3 in DNA: TGTGCCAGCAGCTTTGCCAGGGGGCTGGACAAAAACATTCAGTACTTC. This encodes CASSFARGLDKNIQYF.

The CDR3 coding sequence is TGCAGTGCTGGGATGGGTTTTAACACCGGGGAGCTGTTTTTT. It translates to CSAGMGFNTGELFF. The chain employs TRBV20-1 and TRBJ2-2, with D uncertain. This CDR3 region has 14 residues. Germline V gene lookup returns CDR1 DFQATT and CDR2 SNEGSKA (reference sequence). Trimming removed 5 bases at V and 2 bases at J, with 12 bases between.

This clonotype has at least ten counts. The CDR3 protein is CASNSDRGNYEQYF. For the CDR3, the DNA is TGTGCCAGCAACTCGGACAGGGGAAACTACGAGCAGTACTTC. The chain carries TRBV12-3 or TRBV12-4 and TRBJ2-7; 9 bases line up with TRBD1. This CDR3 region has 14 residues. V shed 7 bases and J 3 bases; nucleotides not matched to a gene: 7.

This clonotype has only a few counts. This chain joins TRBV14 and TRBJ2-3; D is uncertain. The V end lost 2 bases, the J end lost 0 bases, and 18 bases lay between the germline ends. This CDR3 spans 18 amino acids. Germline V gives CDR1 SGHDN, CDR2 FVKESK. The CDR3 here is CASSQTVFARTSTDTQYF. Written as DNA, the CDR3 is TGTGCCAGCAGCCAAACGGTCTTCGCGCGAACTAGCACAGATACGCAGTATTTT.

The chain employs TRBV6-6 and TRBJ2-5; TRBD1 is a possible D gene (5 bases). The DNA end favors TRBJ2-7, so the J call may be wrong. This CDR3 is built from 12 residues. Germline CDR1 is MNHNY and CDR2 is SVGAGI (reference sequence). The CDR3 bases are TGTGCCAGCATGCAGGGATCCTACGAGCAGTACTTC. It encodes CASMQGSYEQYF.

This chain uses TRBV5-1 with TRBJ2-5; 14 bases align to TRBD2. The germline V gene has CDR1 SGHRS and CDR2 YFSETQ. The CDR3 totals 16 residues. V lost 4 bases and J lost 3; bases outside the gene matches: 5. The CDR3 DNA follows: TGCGCCAGCAGCACTGGACTAGCGGGAGGTAAAGAGACCCAGTACTTC. Translated, it gives CASSTGLAGGKETQYF. Complete variable domain (other parts from reference TRBV5-1 and TRBJ2-5): KAGVTQTPRYLIKTRGQQVTLSCSPISGHRSVSWYQQTPGQGLQFLFEYFSETQRNKGNFPGRFSGRQFSNSRSEMNVSTLELGDSALYLCASSTGLAGGKETQYFGPGTRLLVL.

This clonotype was counted only a few times. J is TRBJ2-1 and V is TRBV14; 8 bases are shared with TRBD2. In germline, CDR1 is SGHDN, CDR2 FVKESK. Germline trimming cut 4 bases from V and 8 bases from J; bases unmatched to any gene: 10. The CDR3 totals 15 residues. The DNA of the CDR3 is TGTGCCAGCAGCCTACCCGGGACTAGTCTCCATGAGCAGTTCTTC. Residues: CASSLPGTSLHEQFF.

This clonotype was counted only a few times. The rearrangement uses TRBV20-1 and TRBJ2-3; 7 bases agree with TRBD1. This CDR3 contains 13 residues. Losses at the gene ends were 0 bases for V and 9 bases for J; bases not matched to a gene: 6. The germline V gene encodes CDR1 DFQATT and CDR2 SNEGSKA (reference sequence). CDR3 sequence (DNA): TGCAGTGCTAGAGACCGACAGGGAGTGACGCAGTATTTT. It codes for CSARDRQGVTQYF.

The chain combines TRBV14 with TRBJ2-7, with a weak D call TRBD1 (6 bases). The CDR3 is 14 amino acids. Trimming left V 5 bases short and J 2 bases short, with 13 bases between. Germline V gene lookup returns CDR1 SGHDN and CDR2 FVKESK. The CDR3 bases are TGTGCCAGCAGCGGGACATTCGAGGCCTACGAGCAGTACTTC. Protein product: CASSGTFEAYEQYF. Full variable domain (missing parts from reference TRBV14 and TRBJ2-7): EAGVTQFPSHSVIEKGQTVTLRCDPISGHDNLYWYRRVMGKEIKFLLHFVKESKQDESGMPNNRFLAERTGGTYSTLKVQPAELEDSGVYFCASSGTFEAYEQYFGPGTRLTVT.

In this sample, this clonotype turned up a few times. The genes are TRBV3-1 and TRBJ1-4; possibly TRBD1 for D (5 bases). From germline, CDR1 is LGHDT and CDR2 YNNKEL (reference sequence). V was cut by 1 base and J by 7 bases, with 16 bases left in between. CDR3 size: 16 residues. The CDR3 sequence: CASSQVYGGWGEKLFF. In DNA form, the CDR3 reads TGTGCCAGCAGCCAAGTCTACGGGGGGTGGGGTGAAAAACTGTTTTTT. The complete variable domain, with remaining parts taken from reference TRBV3-1 and TRBJ1-4, reads DTAVSQTPKYLVTQMGNDKSIKCEQNLGHDTMYWYKQDSKKFLKIMFSYNNKELIINETVPNRFSPKSPDKAHLNLHINSLELGDSAVYFCASSQVYGGWGEKLFFGSGTQLSVL.

This clonotype was recorded a few times. This chain uses TRBV6-1 with TRBJ1-1; TRBD1 is a possible D gene (5 bases). Trimming shortened V by 2 bases and J by 10 bases, and 14 bases separated the two germline ends. The CDR3 runs 13 residues. Germline assignment: CDR1 MNHNS and CDR2 SASEGT. The CDR3 DNA reads as TGTGCCAGCAGTGAAACTCAGGGATTGGTAGCTTTCTTT. Translated, it gives CASSETQGLVAFF.

Comment on this clonotype: One end of the junction fails to match germline, which may point to a read error. The V and J genes are TRBV6-6 and TRBJ1-2; D unresolved. Germline-derived CDR1 and CDR2 are MNHNY and SVGAGI (reference sequence). The CDR3 runs 13 residues. CDR3 protein: CASSYSNENGYIF. In DNA form, the CDR3 reads TGTGCCAGCAGTTACTCGAATGAGAATGGCTACATCTTC.

The sample holds a few counts of this clonotype. The rearrangement links TRBV28 to TRBJ2-7, with TRBD2 matching over 10 bases. Germline V gene sequence: CDR1 MDHEN, CDR2 SYDVKM. The CDR3 covers 15 residues. The V gene end was trimmed by 7 bases and the J gene end by 1 base; junction bases not matched to a gene: 7. CDR3: CASNFLAGESYEQYF. The CDR3 region has the DNA TGTGCCAGCAATTTTCTAGCGGGAGAATCCTACGAGCAGTACTTC.

In this sample, this clonotype turned up many times. The chain recombines TRBV9 with TRBJ2-2; possibly TRBD2 for D (6 bases). The germline V and J ends were trimmed by 0 bases and 7 bases, with 13 bases remaining between them. This CDR3 has 15 amino acids. Germline-derived CDR1 and CDR2 are SGDLS and YYNGEE. The CDR3 sequence is CASSVGLSEGGELFF. The DNA of the CDR3 is TGTGCCAGCAGCGTAGGCCTATCGGAGGGCGGGGAGCTGTTTTTT.

For the CDR3, the DNA is TGCAGTGCTAGAGATCCGCGCAGCTCCTACAATGAGCAGTTCTTC. This gives the protein CSARDPRSSYNEQFF. V usage is TRBV20-1 and J usage is TRBJ2-1, with D unclear. The CDR3 extends over 15 amino acids. Germline CDR1 and CDR2: DFQATT and SNEGSKA (reference sequence). V was pared by 0 bases and J by 0 bases, with 9 bases between.

This clonotype was seen many times. V gene TRBV7-2 combines with J gene TRBJ2-7; D remains ambiguous. The CDR3 contains 11 residues. The germline V and J ends were trimmed by 5 bases and 3 bases, with 5 bases remaining between them. Looked up from germline, CDR1 is SGHTA and CDR2 is FQGNSA. This CDR3 reads CASSVNYEQYF. CDR3 nucleotides: TGTGCCAGCAGCGTAAACTACGAGCAGTACTTC.